The clone carrying this TCR beta chain was counted a few times. Antigen unknown. Method: immunoSEQ multiplex PCR; TCRdb's copy keeps in-frame clones and lacks some. Of about 120,000 clones in the sample, approximately 90% were seen once. The germline V and J ends were trimmed by 2 bases and 6 bases, with 16 bases remaining between them. Germline CDR1 reads SQVTM; CDR2 reads ANQGSEA. The CDR3 sequence is 14 residues long. The data were obtained in a study of T cell responses to AZD1222 COVID-19 vaccine. Study-wide points: Baseline seropositives among AZD1222 recipients totaled only five to seven. Vaccine-related CD4 TCRs covered spike, predominating at 160-218 and 743-854. Sampling captured repertoires only after the peak T cell response. Donors were largely white British and mainly female; clonal diversity was possibly underestimated.

This TCR derives from an adult in good health. The chain combines TRBV29-1 with TRBJ1-1; unclear D gene. The material sequenced was peripheral blood, taken on day 0 of MenACWY control vaccination. CDR3 in amino acids: CSVEWSVFGAEAFF. The DNA for the CDR3 is TGCAGCGTTGAATGGAGCGTTTTCGGCGCTGAAGCTTTCTTT.